This TCR beta chain was sequenced during a study of regulatory T cells in long-lasting Graves disease. Germline-derived CDR1 and CDR2 are MGHRA and YSYEKL. This CDR3 has 16 amino acids. V lost 1 base and J 5 bases, leaving 17 bases between the germline ends. Time point described: newly diagnosed GD, antithyroid drugs for less than 3 months. Isolated PBMC RNA provided the starting material for the TCR library. HTBI primers from iRepertoire and Arm-PCR of CDR3 regions yielded the TCR beta libraries. Original processing methods: Looking across samples, the authors found approximately 60 TRBV and some 13 TRBJ segments. MiXCR, applied by TCRdb to the multiplex PCR reads, yields one record per CDR3 protein. TCRdb, not the original authors, processed these V and J calls. The repertoire holds around 470,000 distinct CDR3 sequences, with about 15% as singletons. This sample was shared with a second study, whose subject was T cells in Graves' hyperthyroidism and ophthalmopathy. From that report: First-round RT-PCR targeting the TCR CDR3 was performed with the HTBI primer set.

The chain uses TRBV4-1 and TRBJ1-1; D gene unclear. The sequencing used peripheral blood mononuclear cells (PBMCs), collected at new diagnosis, from a patient treated with antithyroid drugs. This clonotype was sampled from a woman aged 50 to 60 with Graves disease. This chain's CDR3 is CASSQVLSRMGTEAFF. CDR3 nucleotides: TGCGCCAGCAGCCAAGTTCTTTCCAGGATGGGTACTGAAGCTTTCTTT.